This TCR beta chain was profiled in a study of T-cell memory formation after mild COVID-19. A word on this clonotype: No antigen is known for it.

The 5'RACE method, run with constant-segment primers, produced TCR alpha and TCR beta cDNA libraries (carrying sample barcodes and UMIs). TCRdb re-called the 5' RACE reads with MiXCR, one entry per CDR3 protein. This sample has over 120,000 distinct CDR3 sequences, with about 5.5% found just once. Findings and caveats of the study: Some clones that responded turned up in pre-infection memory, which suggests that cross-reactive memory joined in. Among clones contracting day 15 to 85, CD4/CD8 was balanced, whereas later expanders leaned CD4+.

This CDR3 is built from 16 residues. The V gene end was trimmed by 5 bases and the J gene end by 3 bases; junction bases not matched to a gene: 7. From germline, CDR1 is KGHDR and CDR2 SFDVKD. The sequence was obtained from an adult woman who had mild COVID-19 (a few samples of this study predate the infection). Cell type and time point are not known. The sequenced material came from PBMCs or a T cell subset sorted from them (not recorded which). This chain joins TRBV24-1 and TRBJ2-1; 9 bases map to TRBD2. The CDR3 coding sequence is TGTGCCACCAGTGCTAAGCGGGGGGCCATCTACAATGAGCAGTTCTTC. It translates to CATSAKRGAIYNEQFF.